The 23 T cell receptor beta chains reported below all come from one sample, sequenced in a study of T cells after yellow fever vaccination. MiXCR, run by TCRdb on the 5' RACE reads, gives a single entry per CDR3 protein. Of 110,000 to 150,000 distinct CDR3 sequences in the sample, 6.6% were seen once. Specimen: CD4+ T cells sorted from PBMCs, collected 10 days after the yellow fever booster vaccination. The receptors derive from a man aged 25-40 years who received the YFV17D yellow fever vaccine.

There are many counts of this clonotype. The chain links TRBV12-3 or TRBV12-4 to TRBJ2-7; the match to TRBD1 covers 8 bases. The CDR3 consists of 15 residues. Trimming cost V 1 base and J 5 bases; bases outside gene matches: 7. The CDR3 nucleotides are TGTGCCAGCAGTTTAGGTGGGGACAGGAGGGACGAGCAGTACTTC. It specifies CASSLGGDRRDEQYF.

This clonotype was seen at least ten times. The gene calls are TRBV10-3 and TRBJ1-3; 8 nucleotides agree with TRBD1. CDR1 and CDR2 (germline): ENHRY, SYGVKD. V shed 7 bases, J shed 2 bases, and the junction held 7 bases outside the gene matches. The CDR3 is 15 residues long. This CDR3 is CAINLGQGPGNTIYF. CDR3 sequence (DNA): TGTGCCATCAATCTTGGACAGGGCCCTGGAAACACCATATATTTT.

This clonotype was recorded many times. The chain employs TRBV6-6 and TRBJ2-3; the D gene is possibly TRBD2 (5 bases). The CDR3 covers 14 residues. CDR1 MNHNY and CDR2 SVGAGI come from the germline V gene (reference sequence). V lost 6 bases and J 8 bases, leaving 18 bases between the germline ends. The CDR3 DNA is TGTGCCAGCAGGAGAATAGAGGGCCCGGGTACGCAGTATTTT. As protein: CASRRIEGPGTQYF.

In this sample, this clonotype turned up many times. This chain connects TRBV5-1 to TRBJ2-1, with 9 bases identical to TRBD1. This CDR3 is built from 13 residues. From germline, CDR1 is SGHRS and CDR2 YFSETQ. Germline trimming cut 5 bases from V and 8 bases from J; bases unmatched to any gene: 5. CDR3 sequence reads: CASSWDRVDEQFF. The CDR3 bases are TGCGCCAGCAGTTGGGACAGGGTGGATGAGCAGTTCTTC.

This clonotype was seen repeatedly, ten times or more. The rearrangement links TRBV24-1 to TRBJ2-2; a weak D match, TRBD2 (6 bases). The germline V gene has CDR1 KGHDR and CDR2 SFDVKD. The V gene lost 3 bases and the J gene lost 7 bases, with 14 bases spanning the gap. The CDR3 runs to 15 residues. CDR3 nucleotides: TGTGCCACCAGTGATCCTTCTAGCGTTAACGGGGAGCTGTTTTTT. This translates into CATSDPSSVNGELFF.

This clonotype was seen many times. V gene TRBV9 combines with J gene TRBJ2-1, with no clear D. The CDR3 has 13 residues. The germline V gene has CDR1 SGDLS and CDR2 YYNGEE. V gave up 3 bases and J gave up 0 bases, with 4 bases separating them. DNA of the CDR3: TGTGCCAGCAGCGGGAGCTCCTACAATGAGCAGTTCTTC. Translation: CASSGSSYNEQFF. The full variable domain, in which reference TRBV9 and TRBJ2-1 provide the parts outside the CDR3, is DSGVTQTPKHLITATGQRVTLRCSPRSGDLSVYWYQQSLDQGLQFLIQYYNGEERAKGNILERFSAQQFPDLHSELNLSSLELGDSALYFCASSGSSYNEQFFGPGTRLTVL.

This clonotype was seen repeatedly, ten times or more. The CDR3 DNA sequence: TGCGCCAGCAGTTCAGGGGGCTCGGCCGGGGAGCTGTTTTTT. It encodes CASSSGGSAGELFF. The chain links TRBV5-1 to TRBJ2-2, with 8 bases aligning to TRBD1. There are 14 residues in the CDR3. Germline CDR1 is SGHRS and CDR2 is YFSETQ. The ends lost 5 bases at V and 6 bases at J; junction bases unmatched: 6.

The table lists this clonotype with a few counts. This chain uses TRBV5-5 with TRBJ1-2; possibly TRBD1 for D (6 bases). Per germline, CDR1 SGHKS and CDR2 YYEKEE (reference sequence). The CDR3 is 13 amino acids. Trimming cost V 2 bases and J 8 bases, with 13 bases left between them. CDR3 region: CASSLQGIGGYTF. The DNA of the CDR3 is TGTGCCAGCAGCTTACAGGGTATTGGGGGCTACACCTTC.

This clonotype was seen many times. The rearrangement uses TRBV27 and TRBJ2-5; D not resolved. The CDR3 covers 12 residues. Germline CDR1 is MNHEY and CDR2 is SMNVEV (reference sequence). The V gene lost 3 bases and the J gene lost 5 bases, with 7 bases spanning the gap. Written as DNA, the CDR3 is TGTGCCAGCAGTTTTAACGGGGAGACCCAGTACTTC. It is translated as CASSFNGETQYF.

This clonotype was counted many times. The V gene is TRBV9, the J gene TRBJ2-3, with 7 bases identical to TRBD2. This CDR3 comprises 15 residues. Trimming cost V 2 bases and J 2 bases; bases outside gene matches: 5. Per germline, CDR1 SGDLS and CDR2 YYNGEE. The CDR3 DNA reads TGTGCCAGCAGCGTTAGCGGGTACCCCACAGATACGCAGTATTTT. Residues: CASSVSGYPTDTQYF.

This clonotype was counted many times. The chain combines TRBV14 with TRBJ2-7; 8 nucleotides match TRBD2. The CDR3 loop spans 16 amino acids. Germline values: CDR1 SGHDN, CDR2 FVKESK. J was trimmed by 3 bases and V by 4 bases; bases with no gene match: 11. The CDR3 DNA reads TGTGCCAGCAGCCCCTCCGGTAGCGGGATAATCTACGAGCAGTACTTC. This translates into CASSPSGSGIIYEQYF. Full variable domain (outside the CDR3, taken from reference TRBV14 and TRBJ2-7): EAGVTQFPSHSVIEKGQTVTLRCDPISGHDNLYWYRRVMGKEIKFLLHFVKESKQDESGMPNNRFLAERTGGTYSTLKVQPAELEDSGVYFCASSPSGSGIIYEQYFGPGTRLTVT.

This rearrangement joins TRBV20-1 to TRBJ2-7; possibly TRBD2 for D (6 bases). The CDR3 contains 14 residues. The V end lost 7 bases, the J end lost 6 bases, and 22 bases lay between the germline ends. Germline V gene sequence: CDR1 DFQATT, CDR2 SNEGSKA (reference sequence). The CDR3 DNA reads TGCAGTGGAGCCCCCGGGACTGCAGGCCTCGAGCAGTACTTC. Protein product: CSGAPGTAGLEQYF.

This clonotype was seen at least ten times. V is TRBV29-1 and J is TRBJ2-5; 7 bases map to TRBD1. This CDR3 region has 12 residues. J was trimmed by 5 bases and V by 4 bases; bases with no gene match: 4. The germline V gene encodes CDR1 SQVTM and CDR2 ANQGSEA. In DNA form, the CDR3 reads TGCAGCGTTGGAGACAGGGTCGAGACCCAGTACTTC. Protein product: CSVGDRVETQYF.

The chain joins TRBV20-1 to TRBJ2-7; D remains unclear. The V gene's germline CDR1 is DFQATT and CDR2 SNEGSKA (reference sequence). V was trimmed by 7 bases and J by 1 base, leaving 14 bases between them. The CDR3 extends over 13 amino acids. CDR3 DNA sequence: TGCAGTGTCCAATGGCCCGGATCCTACGAGCAGTACTTC. Protein: CSVQWPGSYEQYF.

This clonotype was observed many times. J is TRBJ1-6 and V is TRBV12-3 or TRBV12-4; 9 bases fit TRBD1. V lost 5 bases, J lost 9 bases, and 5 bases stayed unmatched. The CDR3 is 14 residues long. CDR3 protein: CASSRTGDGSPLHF. The CDR3 DNA is TGTGCCAGCAGTCGGACAGGGGATGGTTCACCCCTCCACTTT.

This clonotype was observed many times. J is TRBJ2-6 and V is TRBV7-2; D gene ambiguous. V was pared by 3 bases and J by 4 bases, with 1 base between. Germline V CDR1 and CDR2: SGHTA, FQGNSA. The CDR3 is made up of 12 amino acids. The CDR3 DNA follows: TGTGCCAGCAGCTTCGGGGCCAACGTCCTGACTTTC. Amino acids: CASSFGANVLTF.

This clonotype appeared many times. The V call is TRBV3-1, the J call TRBJ1-4; no clear D gene. The V end was cut by 6 bases, the J end by 10 bases, with 15 bases between. Germline values: CDR1 LGHDT, CDR2 YNNKEL (reference sequence). CDR3 size: 13 residues. This CDR3 reads CASRLGPEGKLFF. The CDR3 nucleotides are TGTGCCAGCAGGTTAGGTCCTGAAGGAAAACTGTTTTTT.

The chain combines TRBV12-3 or TRBV12-4 with TRBJ2-7, with 7 bases matching TRBD2. The CDR3 consists of 16 residues. Germline trimming cut 4 bases from V and 1 base from J; bases unmatched to any gene: 10. CDR3 region: CASSWKASGRSYEQYF. CDR3 bases: TGTGCCAGCAGTTGGAAGGCTAGCGGACGGTCCTACGAGCAGTACTTC.

This clonotype has a handful of counts. The CDR3, as DNA: TGTGCCAGTAGTATGGCAGGGGTGACGAACACTGAAGCTTTCTTT. Protein: CASSMAGVTNTEAFF. The chain employs TRBV19 and TRBJ1-1, with D maybe TRBD1 (6 bases). V lost 3 bases and J 1 base, leaving 12 bases between the germline ends. Germline assignment: CDR1 LNHDA and CDR2 SQIVND (reference sequence). CDR3 size: 15 residues.

This clonotype was recorded many times. The chain is built from TRBV7-2 and TRBJ2-1, with 7 bases fitting TRBD1. Germline CDR1 is SGHTA and CDR2 is FQGNSA. Unmatched junction bases numbered 24, after V lost 7 bases and J lost 12 bases. The CDR3 sequence is 17 residues long. CDR3 sequence (DNA): TGTGCCAGCACCCAGCCTGGGTTAGGGGGCTCCCTAGATGGGCAGTTCTTC. Amino acid sequence: CASTQPGLGGSLDGQFF.

J is TRBJ2-7 and V is TRBV12-3 or TRBV12-4; 7 bases are shared with TRBD1. This CDR3 is built from 14 residues. Trimming cost V 6 bases and J 4 bases; bases outside gene matches: 9. CDR3 loop: CASRSGGLEYEQYF. CDR3 nucleotides: TGTGCCAGCAGATCAGGGGGTTTGGAGTACGAGCAGTACTTC.

This clonotype occurred many times. This chain connects TRBV7-2 to TRBJ1-2; D gene uncertain. The CDR3 totals 14 residues. Trimming left V 4 bases short and J 6 bases short, with 15 bases between. Germline CDR1 reads SGHTA; CDR2 reads FQGNSA. The CDR3 DNA reads as TGTGCCAGCAGCTCCTACGAGGTCCCTAATGGCTACACCTTC. This encodes CASSSYEVPNGYTF.

There are a few counts of this clonotype. This chain uses TRBV6-5 with TRBJ2-7; a possible D gene is TRBD1 (6 bases). Trimming took off 2 bases at V and 4 bases at J, with 21 bases between the two ends. The germline CDR1 and CDR2 sequences are MNHEY and SVGAGI. CDR3 length: 17 amino acids. The CDR3 sequence: CASSYQGPPLGFYEQYF. The CDR3 DNA follows: TGTGCCAGCAGTTACCAGGGGCCTCCTTTAGGTTTTTACGAGCAGTACTTC.